This record covers a single T cell receptor (beta chain). This entry comes from a study of blood T cell repertoires in COVID-19. In the study overall: COVID-19 samples, acute and convalescent, were from the United States, Italy and Spain. Sources were T cells, B-cell-depleted T cells, or PBMCs; the material itself was cDNA or gDNA.

CDR1 and CDR2 from the germline V gene are LNHDA and SQIVND (reference sequence). This CDR3 is 18 amino acids long. The V gene lost 9 bases and the J gene lost 4 bases, with 28 bases spanning the gap. As handled by the study authors: Reference gene primer amplification gave estimated nucleated cell counts. Clones were sequenced by immunoSEQ multiplex PCR, and TCRdb holds only the in-frame ones, with some missing. The V and J calls and clone size come from that table; D and trimming were worked out from the DNA. This sample carries fewer than 30,000 clones, about 89% of them seen once, and the ten largest clones take about 5%.

The clonotype was recovered from a middle-aged man with active COVID-19. The rearrangement uses TRBV19 and TRBJ1-3; D call uncertain. The sample was peripheral blood. The CDR3: CASTTDREKKIKGNTIYF. In nucleotides, the CDR3 is TGTGCCAGCACCACCGACCGGGAGAAGAAAATTAAGGGAAACACCATATATTTT.